The 9 T cell receptor beta chains reported below all come from one sample, sequenced in a study of cytomegalovirus exposure and HLA in healthy donors. Use of 60 Vbeta and 13 Jbeta primers characterized the PCR. This table comes from immunoSEQ multiplex PCR, and its TCRdb copy is limited to in-frame clones, with some not included. The data show over 150,000 clones, around 80% seen once. The sequencing input was PBMCs. The source is a middle-aged man in good health and CMV-seronegative.

This chain uses TRBV5-4 with TRBJ2-7, with D unresolved. The germline CDR1 and CDR2 sequences are SGHNT and YYREEE (reference sequence). The length of the CDR3 is 15 residues. The V gene lost 0 bases and the J gene lost 5 bases, with 15 bases spanning the gap. CDR3 bases: TGTGCCAGCAGCTTGGATCTTACGGTCGGTCACGAGCAGTACTTC. This encodes CASSLDLTVGHEQYF.

This chain connects TRBV10-1 to TRBJ2-7; 13 nucleotides align to TRBD2. Germline V gene sequence: CDR1 WNHNN, CDR2 SYGVQD (reference sequence). The CDR3 runs to 16 residues. V lost 9 bases, J lost 4 bases, and 12 bases stayed unmatched. CDR3 loop: CARGLAGAGVGYEQYF. The CDR3 region has the DNA TGCGCCAGAGGACTAGCGGGAGCCGGCGTAGGGTACGAGCAGTACTTC.

The V call is TRBV19, the J call TRBJ2-5; D is possibly TRBD2 (6 bases). This CDR3 contains 13 residues. V lost 3 bases and J 5 bases, leaving 10 bases between the germline ends. Germline V gives CDR1 LNHDA, CDR2 SQIVND (reference sequence). The CDR3 spells CASSIIGGETQYF. The CDR3 nucleotides read TGTGCCAGTAGTATTATAGGAGGGGAGACCCAGTACTTC.

V usage is TRBV7-9 and J usage is TRBJ2-6; 7 positions agree with TRBD1. V lost 3 bases, J lost 3 bases, and 8 bases stayed unmatched. The CDR3 has 17 residues. Germline CDR1 reads SEHNR; CDR2 reads FQNEAQ (reference sequence). The CDR3 sequence: CASSFENRGIGANVLTF. The CDR3 DNA follows: TGTGCCAGCAGCTTTGAAAACAGGGGAATTGGGGCCAACGTCCTGACTTTC.

The rearrangement uses TRBV18 and TRBJ2-7, with 7 bases lining up with TRBD2. The CDR3 length is 13 residues. With 7 bases clipped from V and 3 bases from J, the junction kept 6 bases outside the gene matches. CDR1 KGHSH and CDR2 LQKENI come from the germline V gene. The CDR3 DNA sequence: TGTGCCAGCTTCCAATCGGGGGGCTACGAGCAGTACTTC. Translation: CASFQSGGYEQYF.

Remarks on this clone: At one of its ends the junction is not consistent with the germline gene, which may arise from a read error. V usage is TRBV7-7 and J usage is TRBJ2-5, with 7 nucleotides matching TRBD2. Germline CDR1 is SSHAT and CDR2 is FNYEAQ (reference sequence). The CDR3 consists of 13 residues. The CDR3 is CASSGAHQETQYF. The CDR3 DNA reads as TGTGCTAGCAGCGGGGCGCACCAAGAGACCCAGTACTTC.

The gene calls are TRBV6-5 and TRBJ2-3, with TRBD2 identical over 8 bases. Germline loops: CDR1 MNHEY, CDR2 SVGAGI. The CDR3 extends over 14 amino acids. The V and J ends lost 3 bases and 5 bases, in that order; junction bases with no gene match: 4. CDR3 coding DNA: TGTGCCAGCAGTTATGACAGCGGGGGAGATACGCAGTATTTT. Its protein product is CASSYDSGGDTQYF.

CDR3 amino acids: CASSPDRGDEQFF. The CDR3 nucleotides are TGTGCCAGCAGCCCAGACAGGGGGGATGAGCAGTTCTTC. This chain joins TRBV7-2 and TRBJ2-1, with TRBD1 matching over 9 bases. Germline V gene lookup returns CDR1 SGHTA and CDR2 FQGNSA. The CDR3 is 13 amino acids. V shed 5 bases and J 8 bases; nucleotides not matched to a gene: 4. The full variable domain, with the rest looked up from reference TRBV7-2 and TRBJ2-1, is GAGVSQSPSNKVTEKGKDVELRCDPISGHTALYWYRQSLGQGLEFLIYFQGNSAPDKSGLPSDRFSAERTGGSVSTLTIQRTQQEDSAVYLCASSPDRGDEQFFGPGTRLTVL.

The rearrangement links TRBV7-9 to TRBJ2-7, with 9 bases matching TRBD2. The CDR3 is 19 amino acids. Germline loops: CDR1 SEHNR, CDR2 FQNEAQ (reference sequence). The V and J ends lost 5 bases and 4 bases, in that order; junction bases with no gene match: 21. The CDR3 reads CASSPSTSGPTFFTYEQYF. Written as DNA, the CDR3 is TGTGCCAGCAGCCCCTCGACTAGCGGACCTACCTTTTTTACGTACGAGCAGTACTTC.